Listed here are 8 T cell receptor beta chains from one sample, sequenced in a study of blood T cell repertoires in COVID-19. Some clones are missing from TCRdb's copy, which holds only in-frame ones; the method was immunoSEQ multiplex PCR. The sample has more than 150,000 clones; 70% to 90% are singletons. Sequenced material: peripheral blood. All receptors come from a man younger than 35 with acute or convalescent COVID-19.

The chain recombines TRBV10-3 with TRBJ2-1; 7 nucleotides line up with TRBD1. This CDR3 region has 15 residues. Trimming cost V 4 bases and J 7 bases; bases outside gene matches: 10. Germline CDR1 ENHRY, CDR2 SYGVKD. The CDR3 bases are TGTGCCATCAGTGGATCAACAGGGGTGAGGAATGAGCAGTTCTTC. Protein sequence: CAISGSTGVRNEQFF.

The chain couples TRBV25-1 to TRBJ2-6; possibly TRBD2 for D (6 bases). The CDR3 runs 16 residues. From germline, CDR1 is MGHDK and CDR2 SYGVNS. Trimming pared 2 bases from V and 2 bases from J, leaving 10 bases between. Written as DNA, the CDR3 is TGTGCCAGCAGTGAACATCCGGGGGCTGGGGCCAACGTCCTGACTTTC. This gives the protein CASSEHPGAGANVLTF.

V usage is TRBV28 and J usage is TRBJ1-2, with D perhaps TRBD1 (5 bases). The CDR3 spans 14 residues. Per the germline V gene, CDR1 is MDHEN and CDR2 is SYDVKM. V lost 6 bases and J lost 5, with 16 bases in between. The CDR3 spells CASRSTAPSYGYTF. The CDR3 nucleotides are TGTGCCAGCAGATCGACAGCCCCCTCGTATGGCTACACCTTC.

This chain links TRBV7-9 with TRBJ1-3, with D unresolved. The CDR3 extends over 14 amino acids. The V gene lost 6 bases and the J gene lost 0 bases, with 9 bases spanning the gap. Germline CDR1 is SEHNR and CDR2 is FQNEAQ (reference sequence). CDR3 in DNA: TGTGCCAGCAGACCGGTATACTCTGGAAACACCATATATTTT. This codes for CASRPVYSGNTIYF.

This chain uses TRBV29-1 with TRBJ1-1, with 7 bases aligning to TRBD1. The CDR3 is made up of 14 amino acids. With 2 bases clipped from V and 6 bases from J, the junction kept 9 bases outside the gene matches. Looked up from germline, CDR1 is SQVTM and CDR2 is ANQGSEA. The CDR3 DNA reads TGCAGCGTTGAACGGCGGCGACAGGGTGCTGAAGCTTTCTTT. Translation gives CSVERRRQGAEAFF.

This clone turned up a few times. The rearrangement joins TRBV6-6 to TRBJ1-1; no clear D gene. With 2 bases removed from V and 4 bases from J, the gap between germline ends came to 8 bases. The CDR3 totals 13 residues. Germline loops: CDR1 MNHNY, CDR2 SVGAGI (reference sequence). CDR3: CASSYGESTEAFF. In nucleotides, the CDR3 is TGTGCCAGCAGTTACGGGGAGAGCACTGAAGCTTTCTTT.

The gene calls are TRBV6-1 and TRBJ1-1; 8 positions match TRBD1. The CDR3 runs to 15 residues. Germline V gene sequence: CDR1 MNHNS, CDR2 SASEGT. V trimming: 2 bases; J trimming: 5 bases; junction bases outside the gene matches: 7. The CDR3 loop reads CASSEWDRIGTEAFF. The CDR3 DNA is TGTGCCAGCAGTGAATGGGACAGGATAGGTACTGAAGCTTTCTTT.

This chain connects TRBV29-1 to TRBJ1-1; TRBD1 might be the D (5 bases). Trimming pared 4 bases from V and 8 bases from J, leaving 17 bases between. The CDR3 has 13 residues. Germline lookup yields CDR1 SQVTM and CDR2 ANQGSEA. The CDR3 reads CSVGAETVGEAFF. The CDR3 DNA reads TGCAGCGTTGGGGCCGAGACAGTGGGCGAAGCTTTCTTT.